Many counts were recorded for the clone carrying this T cell receptor (beta chain). Researchers barred patients who had uncontrolled infection, other autoimmune disease, pregnancy or lactation. These data come from a study of T cells in Graves' hyperthyroidism and ophthalmopathy. TCR beta CDR3 regions were amplified from RNA. Carried out on the TCR CDR3, a first-round RT-PCR used the HTBI primer set. Each CDR3 protein is one row after TCRdb ran MiXCR on the multiplex PCR reads. The data hold 400,000 to 450,000 distinct CDR3 sequences, with roughly 14% observed a single time. The receptor was isolated from a man younger than 30 with Graves' ophthalmopathy. The specimen sequenced was blood.

The CDR3 region has the DNA TGTGCCAGCAGCCAGGGGTACCCTGATCAGCCCCAGCATTTT. Residues: CASSQGYPDQPQHF. This chain links TRBV3-1 with TRBJ1-5; D remains ambiguous. CDR1 LGHDT and CDR2 YNNKEL come from the germline V gene (reference sequence). The CDR3 contains 14 residues. Trimming stripped 3 bases from V and 5 bases from J, with 11 bases between.